A selection of T cell receptor beta chains follows, all from one sample in a study of T cells in Graves' hyperthyroidism and ophthalmopathy. TCRdb used MiXCR to reprocess the multiplex PCR reads, holding one entry per CDR3 protein. Of around 560,000 distinct CDR3 sequences listed, 16% are singletons. What was sequenced was blood. These receptors all come from a woman aged 18 to 35 with Graves' hyperthyroidism. Each CDR3 is given without its conserved first and last residue.

j_call,v_call,cdr3_aa
TRBJ1-1,TRBV5-1,ASSPGQNTEAF
TRBJ2-1,TRBV7-9,ASSLGQPQQF
TRBJ2-7,TRBV18,ASSPTAILAYEQY
TRBJ1-5,TRBV2,ASSGPLALNQPQH
TRBJ2-2,TRBV6-5,ASSYPGLAGGSRTGELF
TRBJ2-7,TRBV7-8,ASSLVFGREPYEQY
TRBJ2-7,TRBV6-2/TRBV6-3,ASSFSGTRYEQY
TRBJ2-1,TRBV7-2,ASSFLGRGKGEQF
TRBJ1-2,TRBV12-3/TRBV12-4,ASSFDSGGYT
TRBJ2-7,TRBV28,ASSLTLASSEGDPYEQY
TRBJ2-3,TRBV7-9,ASSLVLAASTDTQY
TRBJ2-7,TRBV4-1,ASSQDVGAGVEQY
TRBJ2-3,TRBV11-2,ASSFTSGRTSTDTQY
TRBJ2-1,TRBV19,ASSILDRDPHNEQF